This is a list of T cell receptor beta chains from one sample in a study of response to subunit inactivated influenza vaccine. Each CDR3 protein gets one entry after TCRdb re-called the RT-PCR reads with MiXCR. Of 500,000 to 700,000 distinct CDR3 sequences listed, under 30% are singletons. The same data also went into a second study, on T cells expressing NK-cell markers.

The specimen comprised CD4+ T cells sorted from PBMCs, sampled about 13 days after vaccination. Receptors originate from a man in his fifties who received an inactivated influenza vaccine. Each CDR3 is given with its conserved first and last residue. D genes are given only for firm matches. The size field is filled for only some rows; it gives once, few, many or a size class.

d_gene	v_gene	j_gene	abundance	CDR3nt	CDR3aa
.	TRBV19	TRBJ2-7	.	TGTGCCAGTAGTTCGAAGGGGGAAACCTACGAGCAGTACTTC	CASSSKGETYEQYF
.	TRBV6-6	TRBJ2-4	few	TGTGCCAGCGGGGGAGGCGCGAACATTCAGTACTTC	CASGGGANIQYF
TRBD1	TRBV4-1	TRBJ2-7	few	TGCGCCAGCAGCCAAGAAGGACAGGGGAGCTACGAGCAGTACTTC	CASSQEGQGSYEQYF
TRBD1	TRBV5-1	TRBJ2-7	.	TGCACCAGCAGCCAGGGGGACAGCTCCTACGAGCAGTACTTC	CTSSQGDSSYEQYF
TRBD2	TRBV20-1	TRBJ2-3	.	TGCAGTGCTCCGACTAGCGGGAGGCAGTATTTT	CSAPTSGRQYF
TRBD2	TRBV7-2	TRBJ2-5	few	TGTGCCAGCAGCTTACCGGGAGGTCCCCAAGAGACCCAGTACTTC	CASSLPGGPQETQYF
.	TRBV4-1	TRBJ2-3	.	TGCGCCAGCAGCCGCCCCAAGGGGGCAGATACGCAGTATTTT	CASSRPKGADTQYF
TRBD1	TRBV4-1	TRBJ2-6	.	TGCGCCAGCAGCCAAGTGGGACAGGGGGAAAGTGGGGCCAACGTCCTGACTTTC	CASSQVGQGESGANVLTF
TRBD1	TRBV12-3/TRBV12-4	TRBJ2-6	many	TGTGCCAGCAGTCCACCTACAGGGGCTGGGGCCAACGTCCTGACTTTC	CASSPPTGAGANVLTF
.	TRBV12-3/TRBV12-4	TRBJ1-1	few	TGTGCCAGCAGGGTCGGTGGGGCGCGGGGCACTGAAGCTTTCTTT	CASRVGGARGTEAFF
.	TRBV10-3	TRBJ2-5	once	TGTGCCATCAGTGGGACACCGTACCAAGAGACCCAGTACTTC	CAISGTPYQETQYF
.	TRBV28	TRBJ1-1	many	TGTGCCAGCACCCGGGGGCGAGGTACTGAAGCTTTCTTT	CASTRGRGTEAFF
TRBD2	TRBV10-3	TRBJ2-1	few	TGTGCCATCGGGGGCGGGGGGCTTCGAAATGAGCAGTTCTTC	CAIGGGGLRNEQFF
TRBD1	TRBV6-5	TRBJ2-3	few	TGTGCCAGCAGTTACCGCGGACAGGGGGCAGATACGCAGTATTTT	CASSYRGQGADTQYF
TRBD2	TRBV12-5	TRBJ2-1	.	TGTGCTAGTGGTTTGTCCGGGGGGGCCCGGAATGAGCAGTTCTTC	CASGLSGGARNEQFF
.	TRBV18	TRBJ1-6	.	TGTGCCAGCTCACCGGAGGGGGGACCCCTCCACTTT	CASSPEGGPLHF
TRBD1	TRBV6-2/TRBV6-3	TRBJ2-2	.	TGTGCCAGCAGGCTAGACAGGGTAACCGGGGAGCTGTTTTTT	CASRLDRVTGELFF
.	TRBV12-3/TRBV12-4	TRBJ1-1	.	TGTGCCAGCAGAGAGAGAAGGCGAGGCACTGAAGCTTTCTTT	CASRERRRGTEAFF
TRBD1	TRBV6-1	TRBJ2-5	many	TGTGCCAGCAGTGAAGGGGACAGGGAGAAAGAGACCCAGTACTTC	CASSEGDREKETQYF
TRBD2	TRBV20-1	TRBJ2-3	.	TGCAGTGCTAGAGATGGGACTAGCGGGGGAGATACGCAGTATTTT	CSARDGTSGGDTQYF
.	TRBV20-1	TRBJ2-5	many	TGCAGTACTCGACAGACTCTACAAGAGACCCAGTACTTC	CSTRQTLQETQYF
.	TRBV4-1	TRBJ1-1	.	TGCGCCAGCAGCCCTCCCGGCCAAATGTGGGGTGAAGCTTTCTTT	CASSPPGQMWGEAFF
.	TRBV19	TRBJ2-1	.	TGTGCCAGTTCGCGATCAGGTGGAAAGCAGTTCTTC	CASSRSGGKQFF
TRBD2	TRBV10-3	TRBJ2-3	.	TGTGCCATCAGACCGGGACAGGGGACTAGCGGGGGCACAGATACGCAGTATTTT	CAIRPGQGTSGGTDTQYF
TRBD1	TRBV15	TRBJ2-5	few	TGTGCCACCAGCAGCTCGGACAGGGCCCAAGAGACCCAGTACTTC	CATSSSDRAQETQYF
TRBD1	TRBV6-5	TRBJ2-4	many	TGTGCCAGCAGTTATGGGGGGACAGGGGGAAACATTCAGTACTTC	CASSYGGTGGNIQYF
.	TRBV10-1	TRBJ2-7	many	TGTGCCAGCAGCGATAGGGGTTACGAGCAGTACTTC	CASSDRGYEQYF
TRBD1	TRBV5-6	TRBJ2-5	.	TGTGCCAGCAGCTTACAGGGGGTAGGGGAGACCCAGTACTTC	CASSLQGVGETQYF
.	TRBV6-1	TRBJ1-4	.	TGTGCCAGCAGTGAAAGTCTGTCAGGGATTGAAAAACTGTTTTTT	CASSESLSGIEKLFF
.	TRBV5-1	TRBJ1-1	.	TGCGCCAGCAGCACAAGTTGGAACACTGAAGCTTTCTTT	CASSTSWNTEAFF
.	TRBV6-2/TRBV6-3	TRBJ2-1	few	TGTGCCAGCAGCTATGGAGGGGCCTACAATGAGCAGTTCTTC	CASSYGGAYNEQFF
TRBD1	TRBV11-1	TRBJ1-4	few	TGTGCCAGCAGCTACTACCAACCGGGACAGGGCAACAATGAAAAACTGTTTTTT	CASSYYQPGQGNNEKLFF
.	TRBV7-6	TRBJ1-4	.	TGTGCCAGCAGCTTACGGGGGACGGGTGACAAACTGTTTTTT	CASSLRGTGDKLFF
TRBD2	TRBV27	TRBJ2-5	.	TGTGCCATCTCCCCTTTCGCGGGGGGTACCCAGTACTTC	CAISPFAGGTQYF
.	TRBV4-1	TRBJ1-5	few	TGCGCCAGCAGCCAAGATGCGGTTTACAGGGATAGCAATCAGCCCCAGCATTTT	CASSQDAVYRDSNQPQHF
.	TRBV5-1	TRBJ2-2	few	TGCGCCAGCAGCGCCAGGGGGGCCGGGGAGCTGTTTTTT	CASSARGAGELFF
.	TRBV2	TRBJ2-5	few	TGTGCCAGTGCGATGGAAGAGACCCAGTACTTC	CASAMEETQYF
TRBD2	TRBV5-1	TRBJ2-6	.	TGCGCCAGCAGCTTGGGGCCTCCGGGAGGTGGGGCCAACGTCCTGACTTTC	CASSLGPPGGGANVLTF
TRBD1	TRBV24-1	TRBJ1-5	few	TGTGCCACCAGTGCATCAGGGGGCATACCCCAGCATTTT	CATSASGGIPQHF
.	TRBV29-1	TRBJ2-3	many	TGCAGCGTTGAAAGTACGGCGGCAGATACGCAGTATTTT	CSVESTAADTQYF
TRBD2	TRBV18	TRBJ2-5	few	TGTGCCAGCTCACGGAGAAGCGGGGGGGCCGCGGAGACCCAGTACTTC	CASSRRSGGAAETQYF